This passage covers 27 T cell receptor beta chains from one sample sequenced in a study of shared clonotypes between healthy human individuals (TCRdb year 2020). The library was obtained by the immunoSEQ multiplex PCR assay. Drawn from immuneACCESS, this table holds only the in-frame rearrangements with V and J called that TCRdb kept. Clones are partly lost; checked studies trace under half to an unresolved V gene and leave the rest unexplained. A total of 640,000 or so clones appear in this sample, about 78% of them only once. The ten largest clones take up under 2% of the sample. The sample consisted of memory CD4+ T cells sorted from blood. The cell subset or site tag for this specimen amounts to: CD45RA-negative fraction. The receptors originated from a woman aged 25-40 years in good health.

This chain links TRBV6-6 with TRBJ2-3; D perhaps matches TRBD1 (5 bases). CDR1 is MNHNY and CDR2 is SVGAGI in the germline V gene (reference sequence). V was shortened by 4 bases and J by 3 bases, with 14 bases between the two germline ends. CDR3 length: 15 residues. For the CDR3, the DNA is TGTGCCAGCAGTTGGGCAGGGATGGGGACAGATACGCAGTATTTT. Encoded protein: CASSWAGMGTDTQYF.

The chain links TRBV11-2 to TRBJ2-2, with D possibly matching TRBD1 (6 bases). Germline CDR1 reads SGHAT; CDR2 reads FQNNGV. The CDR3 is made up of 15 amino acids. The V and J ends lost 1 base and 3 bases respectively, with 9 bases between them. CDR3 protein: CASSLAGADTGELFF. In nucleotides, the CDR3 is TGTGCCAGCAGCTTAGCAGGGGCTGACACCGGGGAGCTGTTTTTT.

The rearrangement uses TRBV2 and TRBJ2-6; D is unresolved. Looked up from germline, CDR1 is SNHLY and CDR2 is FYNNEI. The length of the CDR3 is 15 residues. V was pared by 2 bases and J by 0 bases, with 5 bases between. The CDR3 nucleotides are TGTGCCAGCAGTGAATTCACCTCTGGGGCCAACGTCCTGACTTTC. Its protein is CASSEFTSGANVLTF.

As concerns this clone: A much larger clonotype is one base distant, so this may be a read error. This specimen includes other DNA sequences encoding the same CDR3. The chain is built from TRBV27 and TRBJ2-1; weak D call: TRBD2 (6 bases). CDR3 length: 15 amino acids. Trimming removed 0 bases from V and 0 bases from J, with 6 bases in between. Germline V lookup: CDR1 MNHEY, CDR2 SMNVEV (reference sequence). Written as DNA, the CDR3 is TGTGCCAGCAGTTTATCGGGGGGCTCCTACAATGAGCAGTTCTTC. Amino acid sequence: CASSLSGGSYNEQFF.

The chain joins TRBV10-3 to TRBJ2-7; 9 bases map to TRBD2. The CDR3 totals 15 residues. The V gene's germline CDR1 is ENHRY and CDR2 SYGVKD. Germline trimming cut 5 bases from V and 3 bases from J; bases unmatched to any gene: 8. Here the CDR3 reads CAISKTSGEGYEQYF. In DNA form, the CDR3 reads TGTGCCATCAGTAAGACTAGCGGAGAGGGCTACGAGCAGTACTTC.

The chain is built from TRBV19 and TRBJ2-6; D call uncertain. This CDR3 contains 16 residues. CDR1 LNHDA and CDR2 SQIVND come from the germline V gene (reference sequence). The V end was cut by 1 base, the J end by 0 bases, with 7 bases between. Here the CDR3 reads CASSIVYTSGANVLTF. CDR3 in DNA: TGTGCCAGTAGTATAGTCTACACCTCTGGGGCCAACGTCCTGACTTTC.

This clone was recorded only once. This rearrangement joins TRBV14 to TRBJ1-3; D not resolved. The CDR3 length is 14 residues. The germline gives CDR1 SGHDN, CDR2 FVKESK. Trimming removed 6 bases at V and 4 bases at J, with 13 bases between. The CDR3 DNA is TGTGCCAGCAGGCCTTCTGGGTACGGAAACACCATATATTTT. Translation gives CASRPSGYGNTIYF.

The V and J genes are TRBV5-6 and TRBJ2-7; D gene unclear. Germline-derived CDR1 and CDR2 are SGHDT and YYEEEE. The CDR3 sequence is 15 residues long. V was clipped by 2 bases and J by 4 bases, with 16 bases between them. The CDR3 DNA follows: TGTGCCAGCAGCTTAAACATAGACATGGGGTACGAGCAGTACTTC. Protein sequence: CASSLNIDMGYEQYF.

In its sample, this clone was seen a few times. The J gene is TRBJ1-4, the V gene TRBV20-1; D uncertain. The CDR3 covers 11 residues. Germline V lookup: CDR1 DFQATT, CDR2 SNEGSKA (reference sequence). For the CDR3, the DNA is TGCAGCCCCCAAGAGGAGGAAAAACTGTTTTTT. This encodes CSPQEEEKLFF.

V usage is TRBV10-2 and J usage is TRBJ2-1, with D maybe TRBD1 (5 bases). Germline V gene lookup returns CDR1 WSHSY and CDR2 SAAADI. Between the trimmed V and J ends, which lost 5 bases and 4 bases, there was a span of 6 bases. CDR3 size: 12 residues. CDR3 amino acids: CASSPGYNEQFF. Written as DNA, the CDR3 is TGCGCCAGCAGTCCAGGGTACAATGAGCAGTTCTTC.

The chain recombines TRBV28 with TRBJ2-7; D might be TRBD2 (5 bases). From germline, CDR1 is MDHEN and CDR2 SYDVKM. Trimming left V 9 bases short and J 6 bases short, with 21 bases between. The CDR3 has 14 residues. CDR3 loop: CARGPRTLALEQYF. In DNA, the CDR3 is TGTGCCAGAGGCCCCAGGACCCTAGCCCTCGAGCAGTACTTC.

V and J are TRBV2 and TRBJ2-3; weak D call: TRBD2 (5 bases). CDR3 size: 12 residues. With 1 base removed from V and 14 bases from J, the gap between germline ends came to 13 bases. Germline CDR1 reads SNHLY; CDR2 reads FYNNEI. The CDR3 sequence: CASSEDPGIGYF. The CDR3 region has the DNA TGTGCCAGCAGTGAAGACCCGGGGATCGGGTATTTT.

The rearrangement joins TRBV6-1 to TRBJ2-6; perhaps TRBD2 as D (6 bases). This CDR3 spans 14 amino acids. The germline V gene encodes CDR1 MNHNS and CDR2 SASEGT. Trimming took 7 bases from V and 0 from J, leaving 7 bases between them. This CDR3 is CASMEGSGANVLTF. The CDR3 DNA follows: TGTGCCAGCATGGAGGGCTCTGGGGCCAACGTCCTGACTTTC.

The rearrangement links TRBV2 to TRBJ2-2, with D possibly called TRBD1 or TRBD2 (6 bases each). CDR1 is SNHLY, CDR2 FYNNEI, per germline. This CDR3 spans 12 amino acids. The V end lost 6 bases, the J end lost 7 bases, and 9 bases lay between the germline ends. The CDR3 coding sequence is TGTGCCAGCAGAGGGGGGCACGGGGAGCTGTTTTTT. It codes for CASRGGHGELFF.

The genes are TRBV11-3 and TRBJ2-7; maybe TRBD1 (6 bases). This CDR3 is built from 13 residues. CDR1 SGHNT and CDR2 YENEEA come from the germline V gene. Trimming shortened V by 4 bases and J by 6 bases, and 13 bases separated the two germline ends. The CDR3 sequence is CASSSDRMGEQYF. The DNA for the CDR3 is TGTGCCAGCAGCTCTGACAGGATGGGCGAGCAGTACTTC.

The chain carries TRBV9 and TRBJ1-2, with D uncertain. Trimming removed 0 bases from V and 4 bases from J, with 10 bases in between. CDR3 size: 14 residues. The germline V gene has CDR1 SGDLS and CDR2 YYNGEE. The CDR3 nucleotides read TGTGCCAGCAGCGTAGGGACGGCGACCTATGGCTACACCTTC. It translates to CASSVGTATYGYTF.

The chain recombines TRBV6-5 with TRBJ2-7; D is ambiguous. The V end lost 8 bases, the J end lost 1 base, and 12 bases lay between the germline ends. This CDR3 region has 13 residues. The germline gives CDR1 MNHEY, CDR2 SVGAGI. The CDR3 DNA sequence: TGTGCCAGCCCGTCGGGTAGTTCCTACGAGCAGTACTTC. It translates to CASPSGSSYEQYF.

The chain joins TRBV18 to TRBJ2-1; 13 nucleotides align to TRBD2. J lost 4 bases, V lost 5 bases, and 2 bases had no gene match. Germline assignment: CDR1 KGHSH and CDR2 LQKENI. There are 15 residues in the CDR3. The DNA for the CDR3 is TGTGCCAGCTCAACGGGACTAGCGGGATACAATGAGCAGTTCTTC. Translating gives CASSTGLAGYNEQFF.

The DNA of the CDR3 is TGTGCCAGCAGCTTAGATCGGTCTGCGGGCCTAGGGCCGCAAGAGACCCAGTACTTC. Its protein product is CASSLDRSAGLGPQETQYF. This chain connects TRBV11-2 to TRBJ2-5, with D maybe TRBD2 (5 bases). The CDR3 runs 19 residues. The germline V gene encodes CDR1 SGHAT and CDR2 FQNNGV. Trimming took 0 bases from V and 2 from J, leaving 22 bases between them.

The V and J genes are TRBV19 and TRBJ2-5; possibly TRBD1 for D (6 bases). This CDR3 has 12 amino acids. CDR1 is LNHDA and CDR2 is SQIVND in the germline V gene (reference sequence). V was cut by 5 bases and J by 4 bases, with 8 bases left in between. CDR3 DNA sequence: TGTGCCAGTAGTCAACAGGGAGAGACCCAGTACTTC. Protein product: CASSQQGETQYF.

The chain employs TRBV7-9 and TRBJ1-1, with D possibly matching TRBD1 (5 bases). CDR1 is SEHNR and CDR2 is FQNEAQ in the germline V gene (reference sequence). V was pared by 5 bases and J by 6 bases, with 13 bases between. This CDR3 contains 13 residues. CDR3 in amino acids: CASSNNRGAEAFF. CDR3 nucleotide sequence: TGTGCCAGCAGCAACAATAGAGGGGCTGAAGCTTTCTTT.

The chain joins TRBV6-4 to TRBJ2-1; 8 bases are shared with TRBD2. Germline CDR1 and CDR2: MRHNA and SNTAGT. This CDR3 has 14 amino acids. The V segment lost 6 bases and the J segment 3 bases; nucleotides outside the gene matches: 4. CDR3 sequence: CASRMTSDYNEQFF. CDR3 DNA sequence: TGTGCCAGCAGGATGACTAGCGACTACAATGAGCAGTTCTTC.

The V gene is TRBV7-9, the J gene TRBJ2-5; 11 bases agree with TRBD1. Germline-derived CDR1 and CDR2 are SEHNR and FQNEAQ (reference sequence). There are 16 residues in the CDR3. The trim removed 2 bases at V and 3 bases at J, leaving 5 bases unmatched. The CDR3 DNA reads TGTGCCAGCAGCTTAAGCCCGGGACAGGGGGAAGAGACCCAGTACTTC. This gives the protein CASSLSPGQGEETQYF.

This clone was found once. This chain uses TRBV11-2 with TRBJ2-5; D gene unclear. V gave up 9 bases and J gave up 1 base, with 12 bases separating them. The CDR3 is made up of 13 amino acids. Germline V lookup: CDR1 SGHAT, CDR2 FQNNGV. CDR3 amino acids: CASSLGSQETQYF. The CDR3 DNA reads as TGTGCCAGTAGCCTGGGGTCCCAAGAGACCCAGTACTTC. Filled out from reference TRBV11-2 and TRBJ2-5, the complete variable domain reads EAGVAQSPRYKIIEKRQSVAFWCNPISGHATLYWYQQILGQGPKLLIQFQNNGVVDDSQLPKDRFSAERLKGVDSTLKIQPAKLEDSAVYLCASSLGSQETQYFGPGTRLLVL.

This clone occurred a few times. The chain has TRBV5-1 and TRBJ2-2; TRBD1 aligns across 9 bases. J gave up 5 bases and V 4 bases, and 6 bases lay outside the gene matches. The CDR3 is 15 amino acids. Germline CDR1 and CDR2: SGHRS and YFSETQ. CDR3 residues: CASSTQTGGTGELFF. For the CDR3, the DNA is TGCGCCAGCAGCACACAGACAGGGGGGACCGGGGAGCTGTTTTTT.

The chain is built from TRBV11-2 and TRBJ2-5; D possibly corresponds to TRBD1 (6 bases). V was pared by 5 bases and J by 3 bases, with 19 bases between. The CDR3 length is 16 residues. CDR1 and CDR2 from the germline V gene are SGHAT and FQNNGV. CDR3 in DNA: TGTGCCAGCAGCATTTTACAGGGTCGTGGGAAAGAGACCCAGTACTTC. Translated: CASSILQGRGKETQYF.

CDR3 bases: TGTGCCAGCAGCTTGGAGGGTGGGTTATGGTCAGATACGCAGTATTTT. The encoded protein is CASSLEGGLWSDTQYF. V gene TRBV5-4 combines with J gene TRBJ2-3, with D unclear. From germline, CDR1 is SGHNT and CDR2 YYREEE (reference sequence). The V end was cut by 0 bases, the J end by 4 bases, with 15 bases between. The CDR3 consists of 16 residues.